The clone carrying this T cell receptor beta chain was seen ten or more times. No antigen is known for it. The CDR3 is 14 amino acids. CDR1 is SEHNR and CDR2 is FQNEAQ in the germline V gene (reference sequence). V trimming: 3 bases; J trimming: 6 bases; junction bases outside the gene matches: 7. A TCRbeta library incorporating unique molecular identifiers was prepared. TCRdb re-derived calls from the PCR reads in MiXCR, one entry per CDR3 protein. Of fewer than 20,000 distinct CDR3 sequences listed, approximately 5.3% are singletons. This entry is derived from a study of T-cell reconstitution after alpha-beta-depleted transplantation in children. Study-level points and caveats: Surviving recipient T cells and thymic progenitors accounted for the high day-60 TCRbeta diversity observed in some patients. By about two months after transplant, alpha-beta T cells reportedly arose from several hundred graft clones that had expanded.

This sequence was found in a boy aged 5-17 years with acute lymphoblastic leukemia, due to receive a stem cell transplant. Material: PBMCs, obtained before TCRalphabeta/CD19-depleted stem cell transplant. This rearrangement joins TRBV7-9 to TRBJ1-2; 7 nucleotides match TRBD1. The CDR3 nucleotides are TGTGCCAGCAGCTTGACAGGGAGAGTTGATGGCTACACCTTC. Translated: CASSLTGRVDGYTF.